Listed below are T cell receptor beta chains from one sample, sequenced in a study of cytomegalovirus exposure and HLA in healthy donors. TCRdb keeps only in-frame clones here, not all; method: immunoSEQ multiplex PCR. The sample lists under 150,000 clones; roughly 69% were seen once. The sample comprised PBMCs. Source of these receptors: a human donor in good health. The CDR3 runs from the conserved cysteine through the conserved F or W. The D gene is left open where the match is weak. Size tells how often a clone was seen (once, few, many) or the class of an expanded clone, and some rows leave it out.

CDR3 DNA: TGTGCCAGCCGTGCCCGAGAAACCACAGATACGCAGTATTTT
CDR3 protein: CASRARETTDTQYF
V gene: TRBV2
J gene: TRBJ2-3
clone size: .
D gene: .

CDR3 DNA: TGTGCCAGCAGTACCTTACTAGCCCAAAATGAAGAGCTGTTTTTT
CDR3 protein: CASSTLLAQNEELFF
V gene: TRBV27
J gene: TRBJ2-2
clone size: few
D gene: .

CDR3 DNA: TGTGCCAGCAGCTTATCGACTAGCGAGTACTCCGAGCAGTACTTC
CDR3 protein: CASSLSTSEYSEQYF
V gene: TRBV7-2
J gene: TRBJ2-7
clone size: few
D gene: TRBD2

CDR3 DNA: TGCAGCGTTGATCGGGGTTTATTGGGCTACACCTTC
CDR3 protein: CSVDRGLLGYTF
V gene: TRBV29-1
J gene: TRBJ1-2
clone size: .
D gene: .

CDR3 DNA: TGTGCCAGCTCGCCGGGACAGGAGGACATTCAGTACTTC
CDR3 protein: CASSPGQEDIQYF
V gene: TRBV18
J gene: TRBJ2-4
clone size: .
D gene: TRBD1

CDR3 DNA: TGTGCCAGCAGCCAAGCAAGGTTACAGGGTGAGCAGTTCTTC
CDR3 protein: CASSQARLQGEQFF
V gene: TRBV11-2
J gene: TRBJ2-1
clone size: .
D gene: .

CDR3 DNA: TGTGCCAGCAGTTATCGCCCAGGGCGCACAGATACGCAGTATTTT
CDR3 protein: CASSYRPGRTDTQYF
V gene: TRBV28
J gene: TRBJ2-3
clone size: .
D gene: .

CDR3 DNA: TGTGCCAGCAGCCTCCGGGGACAGTGGAACTATGGCTACACCTTC
CDR3 protein: CASSLRGQWNYGYTF
V gene: TRBV9
J gene: TRBJ1-2
clone size: .
D gene: TRBD1

CDR3 DNA: TGTGCCAGCAGCCCTTCCGGGACTAGCGGGAGTAGGCAGTATTTT
CDR3 protein: CASSPSGTSGSRQYF
V gene: TRBV6-4
J gene: TRBJ2-3
clone size: .
D gene: TRBD2

CDR3 DNA: TGTGCCAGCAGTGACTCCTTACAGGTCTCTGGGGCCAACGTCCTGACTTTC
CDR3 protein: CASSDSLQVSGANVLTF
V gene: TRBV25-1
J gene: TRBJ2-6
clone size: once
D gene: .

CDR3 DNA: TGTGCCAGCAGCTTAGGGGGTGGGACAGGGGCCTACGAGCAGTACTTC
CDR3 protein: CASSLGGGTGAYEQYF
V gene: TRBV7-8
J gene: TRBJ2-7
clone size: .
D gene: TRBD1

CDR3 DNA: TGTGCCAGCAGCTTAGGGATTCGCGGGCTTACTAATGAAAAACTGTTTTTT
CDR3 protein: CASSLGIRGLTNEKLFF
V gene: TRBV7-6
J gene: TRBJ1-4
clone size: few
D gene: .

CDR3 DNA: TGTGCCAGCAGCTTACTAGGTGTCGGCCGAAACTATGGCTACACCTTC
CDR3 protein: CASSLLGVGRNYGYTF
V gene: TRBV7-2
J gene: TRBJ1-2
clone size: .
D gene: .

CDR3 DNA: TGTGCCAGCGGAGACGCGGGTCAGCCCCAGCATTTT
CDR3 protein: CASGDAGQPQHF
V gene: TRBV2
J gene: TRBJ1-5
clone size: once
D gene: .

CDR3 DNA: TGTGCCAGCACGGTCAGGATGAACACTGAAGCTTTCTTT
CDR3 protein: CASTVRMNTEAFF
V gene: TRBV6-5
J gene: TRBJ1-1
clone size: .
D gene: .

CDR3 DNA: TGTGCCAGCGCCAGCGGAGCCTTTAGCGAGCAGTACTTC
CDR3 protein: CASASGAFSEQYF
V gene: TRBV28
J gene: TRBJ2-7
clone size: .
D gene: .

CDR3 DNA: TGTGCCAGCAGCTTAGCTGCAGGGCTCAATGAAGCTTTCTTT
CDR3 protein: CASSLAAGLNEAFF
V gene: TRBV7-9
J gene: TRBJ1-1
clone size: .
D gene: .

CDR3 DNA: TGTGCCAGCGACTCACCAAGGCTCCCCAAAGCGGGAGGGCCGGACACCGGGGAGCTGTTTTTT
CDR3 protein: CASDSPRLPKAGGPDTGELFF
V gene: TRBV2
J gene: TRBJ2-2
clone size: .
D gene: TRBD2

CDR3 DNA: TGCGCCAGCAGCCCACAGGGCGATGAGCAGTTCTTC
CDR3 protein: CASSPQGDEQFF
V gene: TRBV4-3
J gene: TRBJ2-1
clone size: once
D gene: .

CDR3 DNA: TGTGCCAGCAGCTTGTATCCAGGGGAAGGGTTAAATGGCTACACCTTC
CDR3 protein: CASSLYPGEGLNGYTF
V gene: TRBV5-6
J gene: TRBJ1-2
clone size: .
D gene: .

CDR3 DNA: TGTGCCAGCAGCCAAAGCGTGCAGACTAGCGGAAACACAGATACGCAGTATTTT
CDR3 protein: CASSQSVQTSGNTDTQYF
V gene: TRBV7-9
J gene: TRBJ2-3
clone size: .
D gene: TRBD2

CDR3 DNA: TGCGCCAGCAGCTTTACAGGACTAGCGGGGGGCCTCGGGGATACGCAGTATTTT
CDR3 protein: CASSFTGLAGGLGDTQYF
V gene: TRBV5-1
J gene: TRBJ2-3
clone size: .
D gene: TRBD2

CDR3 DNA: TGTGCCAGCAGCTTCCGGGACAGGGTTCTGTTTTTT
CDR3 protein: CASSFRDRVLFF
V gene: TRBV7-9
J gene: TRBJ1-4
clone size: few
D gene: TRBD1

CDR3 DNA: TGCAGCGTCGACAGACGAAAAGAAGCTTTCTTT
CDR3 protein: CSVDRRKEAFF
V gene: TRBV29-1
J gene: TRBJ1-1
clone size: .
D gene: .

CDR3 DNA: TGTGCCAGCAGTTCGCAGGGGGAGGCTAACTATGGCTACACCTTC
CDR3 protein: CASSSQGEANYGYTF
V gene: TRBV5-5
J gene: TRBJ1-2
clone size: .
D gene: TRBD1

CDR3 DNA: TGTGCCAGTAGTATACAAGCGGTGTTCGGAAGCGCCGGGGAGCTGTTTTTT
CDR3 protein: CASSIQAVFGSAGELFF
V gene: TRBV19
J gene: TRBJ2-2
clone size: .
D gene: .

CDR3 DNA: TGCGCCAGCAGTGACTGGACTAGCGGCCCGGTGAGGGAGCAGTACTTC
CDR3 protein: CASSDWTSGPVREQYF
V gene: TRBV10-2
J gene: TRBJ2-7
clone size: .
D gene: TRBD2

CDR3 DNA: TGTGCCAGCAGCGTAGAAGCGGGGGGGCTCAATGAGCAGTTCTTC
CDR3 protein: CASSVEAGGLNEQFF
V gene: TRBV9
J gene: TRBJ2-1
clone size: .
D gene: TRBD2

CDR3 DNA: TGTGCCAGCAGCTTTTATTCGGGACAGGGCTCTCTGGCTTTCTTT
CDR3 protein: CASSFYSGQGSLAFF
V gene: TRBV13
J gene: TRBJ1-1
clone size: few
D gene: TRBD1

CDR3 DNA: TGCGCCAGCAGCCAAGAACACCGATTCTACGAGCAGTACTTC
CDR3 protein: CASSQEHRFYEQYF
V gene: TRBV4-1
J gene: TRBJ2-7
clone size: few
D gene: .

CDR3 DNA: TGTTCCAGCAGCTTAGTCGCGGGGGCCGGCACTGAAGCTTTCTTT
CDR3 protein: CSSSLVAGAGTEAFF
V gene: TRBV7-9
J gene: TRBJ1-1
clone size: .
D gene: .

CDR3 DNA: TGTGCCAGCACAGGACGGAGCACAGATACGCAGTATTTT
CDR3 protein: CASTGRSTDTQYF
V gene: TRBV19
J gene: TRBJ2-3
clone size: .
D gene: .

CDR3 DNA: TGTGCCAGCAGCATCAAGCGGGGGCTAGGGGGTGAGCAGTTCTTC
CDR3 protein: CASSIKRGLGGEQFF
V gene: TRBV7-3
J gene: TRBJ2-1
clone size: .
D gene: TRBD2

CDR3 DNA: TGTGCCAGCAGCTTAGGGGGGGGGATCTACGAGCAGTACTTC
CDR3 protein: CASSLGGGIYEQYF
V gene: TRBV4-2
J gene: TRBJ2-7
clone size: few
D gene: .

CDR3 DNA: TGTGCCAGCAGTCCCACGGACACCACGAGCTCCTATAATTCACCCCTCCACTTT
CDR3 protein: CASSPTDTTSSYNSPLHF
V gene: TRBV27
J gene: TRBJ1-6
clone size: .
D gene: .

CDR3 DNA: TGTGCCAGCAGGGCTAGCGGCAGCTCCAATCAGCCCCAGCATTTT
CDR3 protein: CASRASGSSNQPQHF
V gene: TRBV6-1
J gene: TRBJ1-5
clone size: .
D gene: .

CDR3 DNA: TGCGCCAGCAGCTTTGGACAGGAGTTATATAATTCACCCCTCCACTTT
CDR3 protein: CASSFGQELYNSPLHF
V gene: TRBV5-1
J gene: TRBJ1-6
clone size: once
D gene: TRBD1

CDR3 DNA: TGCGCCAGCAGCTCCCAGGCGGGGAACACTGAAGCTTTCTTT
CDR3 protein: CASSSQAGNTEAFF
V gene: TRBV5-1
J gene: TRBJ1-1
clone size: .
D gene: .

CDR3 DNA: TGTGCCTGGAGGGGACAGGGAAATCAGCCCCAGCATTTT
CDR3 protein: CAWRGQGNQPQHF
V gene: TRBV30
J gene: TRBJ1-5
clone size: .
D gene: TRBD1

CDR3 DNA: TGTGCCAGCAGCTACCGGGACTCCTACGAGCAGTACTTC
CDR3 protein: CASSYRDSYEQYF
V gene: TRBV7-2
J gene: TRBJ2-7
clone size: .
D gene: .

CDR3 DNA: TGTGCCAGCAGCTTAGTGCGATCAGGAGGGGCTAGCGTACGTGAGCAGTACTTC
CDR3 protein: CASSLVRSGGASVREQYF
V gene: TRBV7-2
J gene: TRBJ2-5
clone size: .
D gene: .

CDR3 DNA: TGTGCCAGCACCCGGACGGGGGGATCCTACAATGAGCAGTTCTTC
CDR3 protein: CASTRTGGSYNEQFF
V gene: TRBV7-2
J gene: TRBJ2-1
clone size: few
D gene: TRBD2

CDR3 DNA: TGTGCCAGCAGAATCAAAACGGGACTAGCATCGGATACGCAGTATTTT
CDR3 protein: CASRIKTGLASDTQYF
V gene: TRBV28
J gene: TRBJ2-3
clone size: few
D gene: TRBD2

CDR3 DNA: TGTGCCAGCAGCTTGGACAGGAACTATGGCTACACCTTC
CDR3 protein: CASSLDRNYGYTF
V gene: TRBV5-8
J gene: TRBJ1-2
clone size: .
D gene: .

CDR3 DNA: TGCGCCAGCAGCCCAGGACAGGACAATCAGCCCCAGCATTTT
CDR3 protein: CASSPGQDNQPQHF
V gene: TRBV5-1
J gene: TRBJ1-5
clone size: .
D gene: TRBD1

CDR3 DNA: TGTGCCAGCAGTAAAAGGGGAGCGGGAGGGCCCGCAGATACGCAGTATTTT
CDR3 protein: CASSKRGAGGPADTQYF
V gene: TRBV7-3
J gene: TRBJ2-3
clone size: .
D gene: TRBD2

CDR3 DNA: TGTTCCAGCAGACCTACGGACAGGGGCGGTAACACTGAAGCTTTCTTT
CDR3 protein: CSSRPTDRGGNTEAFF
V gene: TRBV7-9
J gene: TRBJ1-1
clone size: .
D gene: TRBD1

CDR3 DNA: TGTGCCAGCAGCTTAGACCCTAGGCCCGGGGAGCTGTTTTTT
CDR3 protein: CASSLDPRPGELFF
V gene: TRBV7-7
J gene: TRBJ2-2
clone size: once
D gene: .

CDR3 DNA: TGCGCCAGCAGCCCCGGACAGTCCTACGAGCAGTACTTC
CDR3 protein: CASSPGQSYEQYF
V gene: TRBV5-1
J gene: TRBJ2-7
clone size: .
D gene: .

CDR3 DNA: TGTGCCAGCGCTTGGGACAGGGAAAATGAAAAACTGTTTTTT
CDR3 protein: CASAWDRENEKLFF
V gene: TRBV28
J gene: TRBJ1-4
clone size: .
D gene: TRBD1

CDR3 DNA: TGTGCCAGCAGCTCCGACAGCTATGGCTACACCTTC
CDR3 protein: CASSSDSYGYTF
V gene: TRBV7-9
J gene: TRBJ1-2
clone size: few
D gene: .

CDR3 DNA: TGCGCCAGCAGCTTGGGAGGTAGCGGAGGCGCCACAGATACGCAGTATTTT
CDR3 protein: CASSLGGSGGATDTQYF
V gene: TRBV5-1
J gene: TRBJ2-3
clone size: .
D gene: .

CDR3 DNA: TGTGCCAGCAAGGGACTAGGGGGTAACAATGAGCAGTTCTTC
CDR3 protein: CASKGLGGNNEQFF
V gene: TRBV27
J gene: TRBJ2-1
clone size: few
D gene: TRBD2

CDR3 DNA: TGTGCCAGCAGTCTGGGGGCAGGGACCGACTATGGCTACACCTTC
CDR3 protein: CASSLGAGTDYGYTF
V gene: TRBV28
J gene: TRBJ1-2
clone size: .
D gene: .

CDR3 DNA: TGTGCCAGCAGCTCGCTGGACAGGAGTTACAATGAGCAGTTCTTC
CDR3 protein: CASSSLDRSYNEQFF
V gene: TRBV7-9
J gene: TRBJ2-1
clone size: .
D gene: TRBD1

CDR3 DNA: TGTGCCAGCTCACCAGAGGGACAGCAGACCGGGGAGCTGTTTTTT
CDR3 protein: CASSPEGQQTGELFF
V gene: TRBV18
J gene: TRBJ2-2
clone size: .
D gene: TRBD1

CDR3 DNA: TGTGCCAGCAGCCCTCTAGCGGGGGGGCAGGTTGAGCAGTTCTTC
CDR3 protein: CASSPLAGGQVEQFF
V gene: TRBV5-6
J gene: TRBJ2-1
clone size: few
D gene: TRBD2

CDR3 DNA: TGTGCCAGCAGCCAATATGGCGGGAGGGCCGCAGATACGCAGTATTTT
CDR3 protein: CASSQYGGRAADTQYF
V gene: TRBV14
J gene: TRBJ2-3
clone size: .
D gene: TRBD2

CDR3 DNA: TGTGCCAGCAGTTACGGGGGGTTCAGGAACGAGCAGTACTTC
CDR3 protein: CASSYGGFRNEQYF
V gene: TRBV6-6
J gene: TRBJ2-7
clone size: .
D gene: .

CDR3 DNA: TGTGCCAGCAGCCAAGATCGGCTAGCTAGAGATACGCAGTATTTT
CDR3 protein: CASSQDRLARDTQYF
V gene: TRBV14
J gene: TRBJ2-3
clone size: once
D gene: .